The 18 T cell receptor beta chains given below trace back to one sample, sequenced in a study of patients and donors after allogeneic stem cell transplantation. TCRdb processed the RT-PCR reads anew with MiXCR; each CDR3 protein has one entry. The data show about 960,000 distinct CDR3 sequences, 18% seen once. Sequenced material: blood, either unsorted or a sorted T cell fraction (not recorded which). The source is a human donor who was either an allogeneic HSCT recipient or a stem cell or donor lymphocyte infusion donor (not recorded which). It is not recorded whose cells these are; they may come from a transplant donor.

V gene TRBV5-1 combines with J gene TRBJ2-7; D possibly corresponds to TRBD2 (5 bases). V was cut by 2 bases and J by 0 bases, with 18 bases left in between. The CDR3 contains 17 residues. Germline V gene sequence: CDR1 SGHRS, CDR2 YFSETQ. The DNA for the CDR3 is TGCGCCAGCAGCTTTATGAGAGGGCCAGCCGACTCCTACGAGCAGTACTTC. Protein product: CASSFMRGPADSYEQYF.

This clonotype was seen a handful of times. The chain carries TRBV7-6 and TRBJ1-5; D is unresolved. The CDR3 has 16 residues. V lost 0 bases, J lost 4 bases, and 13 bases lay in between. From germline, CDR1 is SGHVS and CDR2 FNYEAQ. The CDR3 here is CASSLAQSILNQPQHF. The CDR3 region has the DNA TGTGCCAGCAGCTTAGCGCAGAGTATCCTTAATCAGCCCCAGCATTTT.

The chain joins TRBV6-5 to TRBJ2-5; 8 bases are shared with TRBD2. The germline CDR1 and CDR2 sequences are MNHEY and SVGAGI. This CDR3 contains 16 residues. J was trimmed by 4 bases and V by 2 bases; bases with no gene match: 9. The CDR3 nucleotides read TGTGCCAGCAGTTACACTGTTGCGGGGGGCGGAGAGACCCAGTACTTC. This gives the protein CASSYTVAGGGETQYF.

The chain employs TRBV11-2 and TRBJ1-5, with unresolved D. The length of the CDR3 is 18 residues. Germline lookup yields CDR1 SGHAT and CDR2 FQNNGV. V was shortened by 0 bases and J by 0 bases, with 15 bases between the two germline ends. The CDR3, as DNA: TGTGCCAGCAGCTTAGACGCCGTGGGCGGAAGTAGCAATCAGCCCCAGCATTTT. Protein: CASSLDAVGGSSNQPQHF.

This clonotype has more than one count but fewer than ten. V and J are TRBV12-3 or TRBV12-4 and TRBJ2-5; no reliable D call. The CDR3 has 14 residues. Between the trimmed V and J ends, which lost 7 bases and 2 bases, there was a span of 14 bases. The CDR3 bases are TGTGCCAGCACTCTAGAGAGCACGCAAGAGACCCAGTACTTC. It encodes CASTLESTQETQYF.

This clonotype has a handful of counts. The chain links TRBV4-2 to TRBJ2-7, with 7 bases matching TRBD2. Germline values: CDR1 LGHNA, CDR2 YNFKEQ. Unmatched junction bases numbered 2, after V lost 3 bases and J lost 3 bases. CDR3 length: 13 amino acids. As DNA, the CDR3 is TGTGCCAGCAGCCAGGGGACTATCTACGAGCAGTACTTC. This translates into CASSQGTIYEQYF.

The chain couples TRBV29-1 to TRBJ2-7, with 14 bases matching TRBD2. CDR1 is SQVTM, CDR2 ANQGSEA, per germline. V lost 6 bases, J lost 0 bases, and 4 bases stayed unmatched. The CDR3 consists of 15 residues. CDR3 in DNA: TGCAGCGTCCAAGGGACTAGCGGGAGCTCCTACGAGCAGTACTTC. Amino acid sequence: CSVQGTSGSSYEQYF.

This clonotype has at least ten counts. The CDR3 coding sequence is TGTGCCAGCAGTTTAGGTACAGACCCTGAAGCTTTCTTT. Translation gives CASSLGTDPEAFF. The rearrangement links TRBV12-3 or TRBV12-4 to TRBJ1-1; D remains ambiguous. V was pared by 1 base and J by 6 bases, with 9 bases between. The CDR3 contains 13 residues.

The chain carries TRBV7-2 and TRBJ2-3; a possible D gene is TRBD2 (7 bases). Deletions cut 5 bases from V and 0 bases from J, with 12 bases between. The CDR3 runs 15 residues. Germline V gives CDR1 SGHTA, CDR2 FQGNSA. The CDR3 protein is CASSRGRGSTDTQYF. As DNA, the CDR3 is TGTGCCAGCAGCCGAGGGAGGGGGAGCACAGATACGCAGTATTTT.

This clonotype showed up many times. This chain links TRBV12-3 or TRBV12-4 with TRBJ2-7; maybe TRBD2 (5 bases). Trimming pared 8 bases from V and 3 bases from J, leaving 17 bases between. The CDR3 has 14 amino acids. The CDR3 region is CASRPRDGDYEQYF. The CDR3 DNA reads as TGTGCCAGCCGACCGCGAGACGGGGACTACGAGCAGTACTTC.

A few counts support this clonotype. The gene calls are TRBV20-1 and TRBJ2-1; D ambiguous. CDR1 and CDR2 (germline): DFQATT, SNEGSKA (reference sequence). This CDR3 comprises 14 residues. Trimming took off 2 bases at V and 3 bases at J, with 11 bases between the two ends. The CDR3 here is CSARSETSYNEQFF. CDR3 in DNA: TGCAGTGCTAGATCCGAGACCAGCTACAATGAGCAGTTCTTC.

This clonotype showed up just a few times. This chain connects TRBV24-1 to TRBJ2-3; tentative D call: TRBD2 (6 bases). V dropped 5 bases and J dropped 5 bases, with 16 bases sitting between them. This CDR3 spans 15 amino acids. The germline CDR1 and CDR2 sequences are KGHDR and SFDVKD. The CDR3 nucleotides read TGTGCCACCAGTGGAGGACTATCATGGGAAGATACGCAGTATTTT. It is translated as CATSGGLSWEDTQYF.

The V gene is TRBV9, the J gene TRBJ2-4, with 9 bases matching TRBD2. The CDR3 contains 16 residues. Germline CDR1 is SGDLS and CDR2 is YYNGEE. The V segment lost 5 bases and the J segment 1 base; nucleotides outside the gene matches: 7. The CDR3: CASSSSSGIAKNIQYF. CDR3 DNA sequence: TGTGCCAGCAGTTCTTCTAGCGGGATCGCCAAAAACATTCAGTACTTC.

CDR3: CSAAPSLASGQGTQYF. The CDR3 bases are TGCAGTGCTGCCCCTTCACTAGCGAGCGGGCAAGGTACGCAGTATTTT. The rearrangement links TRBV20-1 to TRBJ2-3; 7 nucleotides match TRBD2. The V gene's germline CDR1 is DFQATT and CDR2 SNEGSKA (reference sequence). Trimming at V came to 5 bases and at J to 8 bases, leaving 19 bases not matched to a gene. This CDR3 has 16 residues.

The rearrangement uses TRBV9 and TRBJ1-1; maybe TRBD1 (5 bases). Germline loops: CDR1 SGDLS, CDR2 YYNGEE. Between the trimmed V and J ends, which lost 3 bases and 1 base, there was a span of 19 bases. This CDR3 has 17 amino acids. In nucleotides, the CDR3 is TGTGCCAGCAGCGACCTCATTACGGGACGGGGGAACACTGAAGCTTTCTTT. Its translation is CASSDLITGRGNTEAFF.

This chain joins TRBV24-1 and TRBJ2-7, with D maybe TRBD1 (5 bases). V was shortened by 9 bases and J by 2 bases, with 13 bases between the two germline ends. The germline CDR1 and CDR2 sequences are KGHDR and SFDVKD. This CDR3 region has 13 residues. As DNA, the CDR3 is TGTGCCACCTCTAGGGGCAGGGCCTACGAGCAGTACTTC. Residues: CATSRGRAYEQYF.

This chain connects TRBV5-4 to TRBJ1-3, with D possibly TRBD1 on 5 matching bases. V was shortened by 4 bases and J by 2 bases, with 13 bases between the two germline ends. The CDR3 contains 15 residues. Germline lookup yields CDR1 SGHNT and CDR2 YYREEE (reference sequence). CDR3 amino acids: CASSRGSEPGNTIYF. CDR3 bases: TGTGCCAGCAGCCGGGGGAGTGAACCTGGAAACACCATATATTTT. Full variable domain (remainder filled in from reference TRBV5-4 and TRBJ1-3): ETGVTQSPTHLIKTRGQQVTLRCSSQSGHNTVSWYQQALGQGPQFIFQYYREEENGRGNFPPRFSGLQFPNYSSELNVNALELDDSALYLCASSRGSEPGNTIYFGEGSWLTVV.

This clonotype was observed many times. V is TRBV20-1 and J is TRBJ1-2, with a weak D call TRBD1 (5 bases). The CDR3 loop spans 11 amino acids. Germline CDR1 DFQATT, CDR2 SNEGSKA (reference sequence). Deletions cut 6 bases from V and 7 bases from J, with 12 bases between. The CDR3 loop reads CSAGSGVGYTF. CDR3 nucleotide sequence: TGCAGTGCAGGCTCGGGGGTTGGCTACACCTTC.